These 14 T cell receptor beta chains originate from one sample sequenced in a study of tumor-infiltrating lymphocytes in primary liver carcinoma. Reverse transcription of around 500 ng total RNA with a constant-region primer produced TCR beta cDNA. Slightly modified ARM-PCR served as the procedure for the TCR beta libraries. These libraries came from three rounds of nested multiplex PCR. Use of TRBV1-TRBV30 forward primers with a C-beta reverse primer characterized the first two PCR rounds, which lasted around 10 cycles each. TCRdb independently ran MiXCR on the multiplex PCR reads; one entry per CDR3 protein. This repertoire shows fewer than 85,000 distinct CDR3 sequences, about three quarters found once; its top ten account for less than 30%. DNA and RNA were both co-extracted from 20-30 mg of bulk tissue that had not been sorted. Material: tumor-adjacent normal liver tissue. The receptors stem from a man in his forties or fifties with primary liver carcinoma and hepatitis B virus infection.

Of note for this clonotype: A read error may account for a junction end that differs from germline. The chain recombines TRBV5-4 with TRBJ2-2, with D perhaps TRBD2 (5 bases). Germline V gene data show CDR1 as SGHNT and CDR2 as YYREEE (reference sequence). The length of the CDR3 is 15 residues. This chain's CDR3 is CASSLKTTRTGEPFF. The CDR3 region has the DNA TGTGCCAGTAGCCTAAAGACGACCCGCACCGGGGAGCCGTTTTTT.

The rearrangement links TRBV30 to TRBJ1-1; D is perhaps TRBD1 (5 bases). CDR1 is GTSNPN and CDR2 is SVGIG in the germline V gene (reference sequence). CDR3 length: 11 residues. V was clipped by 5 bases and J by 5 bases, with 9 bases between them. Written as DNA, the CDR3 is TGTGCCTGGGGGGGTGTAACTGAAGCTTTCTTT. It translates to CAWGGVTEAFF.

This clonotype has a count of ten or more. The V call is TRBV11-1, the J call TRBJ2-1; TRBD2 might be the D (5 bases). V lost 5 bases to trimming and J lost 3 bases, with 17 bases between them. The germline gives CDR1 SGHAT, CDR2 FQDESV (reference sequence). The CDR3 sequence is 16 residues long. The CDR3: CASSPGSSEIYNEQFF. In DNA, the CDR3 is TGTGCCAGCAGCCCAGGCAGTAGCGAGATCTACAATGAGCAGTTCTTC.

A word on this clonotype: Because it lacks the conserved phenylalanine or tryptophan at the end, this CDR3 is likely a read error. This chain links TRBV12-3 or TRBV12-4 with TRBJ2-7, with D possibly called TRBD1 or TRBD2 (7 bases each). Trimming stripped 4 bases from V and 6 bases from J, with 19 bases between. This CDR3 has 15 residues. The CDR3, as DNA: TGTGCCAGCAGTTCACGTCAGACAGGGAGGGGCGAGCAGTACCTC. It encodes CASSSRQTGRGEQYL.

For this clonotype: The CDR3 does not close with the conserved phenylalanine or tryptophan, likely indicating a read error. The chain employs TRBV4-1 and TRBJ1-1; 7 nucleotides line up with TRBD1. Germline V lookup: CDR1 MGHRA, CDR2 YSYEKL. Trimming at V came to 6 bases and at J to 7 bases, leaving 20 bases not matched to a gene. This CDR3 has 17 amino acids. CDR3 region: CASRSTSTGVAIDEAFL. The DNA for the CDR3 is TGCGCCAGCAGGTCTACTTCCACAGGGGTTGCGATTGATGAAGCTTTCTTA.

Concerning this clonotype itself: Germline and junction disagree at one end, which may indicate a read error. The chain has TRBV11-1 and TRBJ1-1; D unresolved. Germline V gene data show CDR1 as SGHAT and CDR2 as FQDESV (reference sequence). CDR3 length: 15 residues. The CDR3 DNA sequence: TGTACCAGCAGCGTCGGACTCAGTATGATCGCTGAAGCTTTCTTT. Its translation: CTSSVGLSMIAEAFF.

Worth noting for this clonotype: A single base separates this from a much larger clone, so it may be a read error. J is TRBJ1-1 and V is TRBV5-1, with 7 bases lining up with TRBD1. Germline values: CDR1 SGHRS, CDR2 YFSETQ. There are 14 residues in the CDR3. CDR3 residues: CASSSRDRYTDAFF. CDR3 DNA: TGCGCCAGCAGCTCCCGGGACAGATACACTGACGCTTTCTTT.

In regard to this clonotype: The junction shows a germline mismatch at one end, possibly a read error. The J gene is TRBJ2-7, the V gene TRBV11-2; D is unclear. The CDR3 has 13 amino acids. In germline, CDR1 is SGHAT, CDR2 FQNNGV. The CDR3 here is CASSLATIYEQYF. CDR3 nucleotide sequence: TGTGCCAGCAGCCTGGCGACAATCTACGAGCAGTATTTC.

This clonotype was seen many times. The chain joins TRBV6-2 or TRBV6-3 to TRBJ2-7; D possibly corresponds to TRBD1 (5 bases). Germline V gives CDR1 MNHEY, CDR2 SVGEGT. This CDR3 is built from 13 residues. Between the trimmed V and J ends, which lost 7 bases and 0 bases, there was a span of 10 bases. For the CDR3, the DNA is TGTGCCAGCAACAGGAGAGCCTCCTACGAGCAGTACTTC. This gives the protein CASNRRASYEQYF.

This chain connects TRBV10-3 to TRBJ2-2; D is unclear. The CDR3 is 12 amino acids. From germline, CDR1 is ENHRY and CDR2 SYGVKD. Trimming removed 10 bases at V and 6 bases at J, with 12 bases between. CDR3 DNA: TGTGCCACCCGGCAGATGGCCGGGGAGCTGTTTTTT. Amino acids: CATRQMAGELFF.

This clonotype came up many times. CDR3 in amino acids: CASKLAGYFQETQYF. CDR3 nucleotide sequence: TGCGCCAGCAAGCTAGCGGGATATTTCCAAGAGACCCAGTACTTC. This chain links TRBV5-1 with TRBJ2-5; 9 bases match TRBD2. Germline V gene sequence: CDR1 SGHRS, CDR2 YFSETQ. J gave up 1 base and V 6 bases, and 7 bases lay outside the gene matches. The CDR3 contains 15 residues. The full variable domain, in which reference TRBV5-1 and TRBJ2-5 provide the parts outside the CDR3, is KAGVTQTPRYLIKTRGQQVTLSCSPISGHRSVSWYQQTPGQGLQFLFEYFSETQRNKGNFPGRFSGRQFSNSRSEMNVSTLELGDSALYLCASKLAGYFQETQYFGPGTRLLVL.

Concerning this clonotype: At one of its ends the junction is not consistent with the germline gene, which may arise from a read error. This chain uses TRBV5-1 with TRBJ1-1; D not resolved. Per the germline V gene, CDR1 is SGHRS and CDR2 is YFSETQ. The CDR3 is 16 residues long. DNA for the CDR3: TGCACCAGCAGCTTGTTTTTTCGGGAGACGAACACTGAACCTTTCTTT. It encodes CTSSLFFRETNTEPFF.

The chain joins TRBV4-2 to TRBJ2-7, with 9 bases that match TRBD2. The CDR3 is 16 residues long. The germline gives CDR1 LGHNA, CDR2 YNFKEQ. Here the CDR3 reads CSSSRAASGVSYEQYF. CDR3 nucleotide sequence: TGTAGCAGCAGCCGAGCGGCTAGCGGGGTTTCCTACGAGCAGTACTTC.

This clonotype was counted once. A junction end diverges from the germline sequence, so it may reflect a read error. The CDR3 here is CASSWGQNSGVNVLTF. Written as DNA, the CDR3 is TGCGCCAGCAGTTGGGGACAGAACTCTGGGGTCAACGTCCTGACTTTC. V usage is TRBV5-1 and J usage is TRBJ2-6; 7 bases agree with TRBD1. The CDR3 consists of 16 residues. Germline lookup yields CDR1 SGHRS and CDR2 YFSETQ.